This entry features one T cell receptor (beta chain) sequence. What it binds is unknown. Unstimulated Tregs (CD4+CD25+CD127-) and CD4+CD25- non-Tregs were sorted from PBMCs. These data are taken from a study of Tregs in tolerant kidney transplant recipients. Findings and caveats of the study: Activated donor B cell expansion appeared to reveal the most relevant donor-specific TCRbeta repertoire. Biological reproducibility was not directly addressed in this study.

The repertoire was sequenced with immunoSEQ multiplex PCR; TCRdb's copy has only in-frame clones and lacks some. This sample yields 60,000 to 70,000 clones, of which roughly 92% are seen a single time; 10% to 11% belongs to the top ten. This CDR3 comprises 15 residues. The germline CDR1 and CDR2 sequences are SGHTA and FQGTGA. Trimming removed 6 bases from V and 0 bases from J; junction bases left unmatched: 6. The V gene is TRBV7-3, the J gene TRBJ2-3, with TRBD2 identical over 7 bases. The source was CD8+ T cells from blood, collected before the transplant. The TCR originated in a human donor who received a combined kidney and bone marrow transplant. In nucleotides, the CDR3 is TGTGCCAGCAGTGCTAGCGGAGCTAGCACAGATACGCAGTATTTT. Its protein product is CASSASGASTDTQYF.